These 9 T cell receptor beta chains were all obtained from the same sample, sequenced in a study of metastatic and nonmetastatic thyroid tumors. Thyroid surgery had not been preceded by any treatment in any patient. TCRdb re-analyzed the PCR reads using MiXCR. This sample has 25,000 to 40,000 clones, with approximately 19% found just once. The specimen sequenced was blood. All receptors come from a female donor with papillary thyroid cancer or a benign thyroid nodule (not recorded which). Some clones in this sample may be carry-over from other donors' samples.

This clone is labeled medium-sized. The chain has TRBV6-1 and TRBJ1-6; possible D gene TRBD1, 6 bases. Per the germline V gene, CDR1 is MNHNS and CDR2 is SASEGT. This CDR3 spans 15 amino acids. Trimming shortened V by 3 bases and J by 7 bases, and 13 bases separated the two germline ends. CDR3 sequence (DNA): TGTGCCAGCAGTGAGTCCGAACAGGGCAATTCACCCCTCCACTTT. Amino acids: CASSESEQGNSPLHF.

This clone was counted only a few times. In nucleotides, the CDR3 is TGTGCCAGCAGTGACGGGGGTGCGGGAAACACCATATATTTT. Translated, it gives CASSDGGAGNTIYF. V is TRBV6-1 and J is TRBJ1-3; D possibly corresponds to TRBD1 (5 bases). Germline CDR1 reads MNHNS; CDR2 reads SASEGT. V was cut by 3 bases and J by 4 bases, with 10 bases left in between. CDR3 length: 14 amino acids.

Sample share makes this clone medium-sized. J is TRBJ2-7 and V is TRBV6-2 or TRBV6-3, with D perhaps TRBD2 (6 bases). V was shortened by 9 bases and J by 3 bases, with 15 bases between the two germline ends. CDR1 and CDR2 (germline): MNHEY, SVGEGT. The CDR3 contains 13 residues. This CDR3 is CASGLGGDYEQYF. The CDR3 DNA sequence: TGTGCCAGTGGACTGGGGGGAGACTACGAGCAGTACTTC.

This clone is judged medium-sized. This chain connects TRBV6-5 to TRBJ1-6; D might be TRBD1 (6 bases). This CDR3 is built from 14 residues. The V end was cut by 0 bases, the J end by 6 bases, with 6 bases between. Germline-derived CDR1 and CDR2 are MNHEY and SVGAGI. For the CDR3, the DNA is TGTGCCAGCAGTTACTCCAGGGGTAATTCACCCCTCCACTTT. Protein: CASSYSRGNSPLHF.

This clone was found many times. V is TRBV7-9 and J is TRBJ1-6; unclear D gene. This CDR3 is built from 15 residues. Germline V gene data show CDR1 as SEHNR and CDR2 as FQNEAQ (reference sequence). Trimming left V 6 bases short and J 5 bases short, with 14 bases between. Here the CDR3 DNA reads TGTGCCAGCAGTCCTGACCGGGGAGATAATTCACCCCTCCACTTT. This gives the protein CASSPDRGDNSPLHF.

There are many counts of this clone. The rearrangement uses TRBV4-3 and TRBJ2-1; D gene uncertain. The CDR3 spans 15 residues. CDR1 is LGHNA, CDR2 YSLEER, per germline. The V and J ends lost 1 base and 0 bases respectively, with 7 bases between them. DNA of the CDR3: TGCGCCAGCAGCCAAGGTTCCGGCTCCTACAATGAGCAGTTCTTC. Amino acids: CASSQGSGSYNEQFF.

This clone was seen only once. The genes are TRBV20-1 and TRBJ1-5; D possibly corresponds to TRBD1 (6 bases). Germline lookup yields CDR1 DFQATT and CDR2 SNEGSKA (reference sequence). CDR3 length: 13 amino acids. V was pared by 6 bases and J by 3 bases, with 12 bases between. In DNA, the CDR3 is TGCAGTGCCACCCGGGACAACAATCAGCCCCAGCATTTT. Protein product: CSATRDNNQPQHF.

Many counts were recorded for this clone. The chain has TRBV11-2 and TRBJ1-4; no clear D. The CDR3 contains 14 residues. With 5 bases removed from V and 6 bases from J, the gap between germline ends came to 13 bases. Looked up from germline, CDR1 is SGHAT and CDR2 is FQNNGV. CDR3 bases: TGTGCCAGCAGCCCATGGGGTTTGGATGAAAAACTGTTTTTT. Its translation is CASSPWGLDEKLFF.

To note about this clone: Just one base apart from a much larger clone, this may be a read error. The CDR3 DNA follows: TGTGCCAGCAGCGTAGTGGGCGGGGGGGCTGTTGAGCAGTTCTTC. It translates to CASSVVGGGAVEQFF. The rearrangement joins TRBV9 to TRBJ2-1; the match to TRBD2 covers 9 bases. The CDR3 is made up of 15 amino acids. Germline V CDR1 and CDR2: SGDLS, YYNGEE. The V segment lost 0 bases and the J segment 9 bases; nucleotides outside the gene matches: 7.